This passage covers 32 T cell receptor beta chains from one sample sequenced in a study of T cell repertoires in cytomegalovirus infection. No antigen has been assigned to these receptors. TCRdb called the reads again in MiXCR, with one record for every CDR3 protein. The sample yields around 55,000 distinct CDR3 sequences, around 18% seen once. The sample in question was CD8+ T cells from cultured PBMCs, obtained from culture after CMV antigen stimulation. These receptors all stem from a human donor in good health (CMV status not recorded). Some clones in this sample may be carry-over from other donors' samples.

This clonotype has a handful of counts. The V gene is TRBV9, the J gene TRBJ2-1; 10 nucleotides match TRBD2. The CDR3 covers 15 residues. V lost 2 bases and J lost 8; bases outside the gene matches: 7. Germline lookup yields CDR1 SGDLS and CDR2 YYNGEE. CDR3: CASSVLAGVYHEQFF. DNA for the CDR3: TGTGCCAGCAGCGTTCTAGCGGGAGTTTACCATGAGCAGTTCTTC. The variable domain in full, with the rest retrieved from reference TRBV9 and TRBJ2-1, is DSGVTQTPKHLITATGQRVTLRCSPRSGDLSVYWYQQSLDQGLQFLIQYYNGEERAKGNILERFSAQQFPDLHSELNLSSLELGDSALYFCASSVLAGVYHEQFFGPGTRLTVL.

This clonotype was recorded once. The gene calls are TRBV24-1 and TRBJ2-5; D possibly corresponds to TRBD1 (5 bases). This CDR3 is 16 amino acids long. CDR1 and CDR2 from the germline V gene are KGHDR and SFDVKD. Trimming took 1 base from V and 4 from J, leaving 15 bases between them. The CDR3 region is CATSDFGPQGTETQYF. The CDR3 DNA reads TGTGCCACCAGTGATTTTGGGCCTCAGGGTACAGAGACCCAGTACTTC.

V usage is TRBV28 and J usage is TRBJ2-7; tentatively, D is TRBD2 (6 bases). In germline, CDR1 is MDHEN, CDR2 SYDVKM. Trimming cost V 5 bases and J 0 bases, with 17 bases left between them. CDR3 size: 16 residues. The CDR3 loop is CASSGLGLAFSYEQYF. The CDR3 bases are TGTGCCAGCAGTGGCCTGGGACTGGCTTTCTCCTACGAGCAGTACTTC.

CDR3 nucleotide sequence: TGTGCCACCTCGGCGCGGGGCACCGGGGAGCTGTTTTTT. Its protein product is CATSARGTGELFF. This rearrangement joins TRBV11-3 to TRBJ2-2; a weak D match, TRBD2 (6 bases). Germline V CDR1 and CDR2: SGHNT, YENEEA. There are 13 residues in the CDR3. The ends were cut back, 10 bases at V and 4 bases at J, with 13 bases in the middle.

The rearrangement uses TRBV6-1 and TRBJ1-5, with D maybe TRBD1 (5 bases). Germline V gene sequence: CDR1 MNHNS, CDR2 SASEGT. Trimming removed 8 bases at V and 6 bases at J, with 14 bases between. The CDR3 is made up of 13 amino acids. For the CDR3, the DNA is TGTGCCAGCTGGGCCGGGGGAGGTCAGCCCCAGCATTTT. Its protein product is CASWAGGGQPQHF.

This chain connects TRBV11-2 to TRBJ2-6; no clear D. This CDR3 has 17 amino acids. Deletions cut 5 bases from V and 1 base from J, with 15 bases between. CDR1 and CDR2 from the germline V gene are SGHAT and FQNNGV. CDR3 nucleotides: TGTGCCAGCAGCCCCCGTGATCTTCGATCTGGGGCCAACGTCCTGACTTTC. Its translation: CASSPRDLRSGANVLTF.

The table lists this clonotype with a few counts. The V and J genes are TRBV19 and TRBJ1-1; a weak D match, TRBD1 (5 bases). Trimming took off 5 bases at V and 3 bases at J, with 13 bases between the two ends. The CDR3 is 14 residues long. The germline gives CDR1 LNHDA, CDR2 SQIVND (reference sequence). The CDR3 protein is CASSLREPDTEAFF. The CDR3, as DNA: TGTGCCAGTAGTCTCAGGGAGCCGGACACTGAAGCTTTCTTT.

This chain connects TRBV7-9 to TRBJ1-1, with D possibly being TRBD1 (6 bases). Germline V gives CDR1 SEHNR, CDR2 FQNEAQ (reference sequence). Trimming stripped 3 bases from V and 1 base from J, with 9 bases between. CDR3 length: 14 amino acids. CDR3 nucleotide sequence: TGTGCCAGCAGCTTCGGGGGGCGGAACACTGAAGCTTTCTTT. Translated, it gives CASSFGGRNTEAFF.

This clonotype has more than one count but fewer than ten. V usage is TRBV7-3 and J usage is TRBJ2-3; 7 bases match TRBD2. The CDR3 loop spans 14 amino acids. Germline V gene data show CDR1 as SGHTA and CDR2 as FQGTGA. Losses at the gene ends were 5 bases for V and 3 bases for J; bases not matched to a gene: 5. The CDR3 is CASSRAGGTDTQYF. The CDR3 nucleotides are TGTGCCAGCAGCCGGGCCGGGGGGACAGATACGCAGTATTTT.

The chain joins TRBV4-1 to TRBJ1-2; D remains unclear. Deletions cut 4 bases from V and 2 bases from J, with 14 bases between. Germline V lookup: CDR1 MGHRA, CDR2 YSYEKL. CDR3 length: 15 residues. CDR3 in amino acids: CASSPIKNSNYGYTF. In DNA, the CDR3 is TGCGCCAGCAGCCCTATTAAGAATTCAAACTATGGCTACACCTTC.

The table lists this clonotype with a few counts. The CDR3 nucleotides read TGTGCCAGCAGTTTCGCGGACAGGGTTGGGGCTAATGAAAAACTGTTTTTT. This sequence encodes CASSFADRVGANEKLFF. J is TRBJ1-4 and V is TRBV27, with TRBD1 matching 8 bases. Germline CDR1 and CDR2: MNHEY and SMNVEV (reference sequence). V lost 3 bases, J lost 3 bases, and 9 bases stayed unmatched. This CDR3 is 17 amino acids long.

This clonotype was recorded a few times. The CDR3 bases are TGCGCCAGCAGCTCAAAGACTAGCGGGGCTTTCTACAATGAGCAGTTCTTC. Amino acid sequence: CASSSKTSGAFYNEQFF. The chain carries TRBV4-3 and TRBJ2-1, with TRBD2 matching over 11 bases. Trimming took 5 bases from V and 3 from J; bases not matched to a gene: 9. The germline V gene has CDR1 LGHNA and CDR2 YSLEER. The CDR3 spans 17 residues.

V gene TRBV9 combines with J gene TRBJ2-1; 9 nucleotides align to TRBD2. The length of the CDR3 is 15 residues. CDR1 and CDR2 (germline): SGDLS, YYNGEE. Unmatched junction bases numbered 0, after V lost 2 bases and J lost 0 bases. The CDR3 coding sequence is TGTGCCAGCAGCGTTAGCGGGGGCTCCTACAATGAGCAGTTCTTC. The encoded protein is CASSVSGGSYNEQFF.

This clonotype was observed a handful of times. V is TRBV7-9 and J is TRBJ1-1, with TRBD1 matching 9 bases. V gave up 4 bases and J gave up 3 bases; unmatched junction bases: 3. The CDR3 consists of 14 residues. In germline, CDR1 is SEHNR, CDR2 FQNEAQ (reference sequence). The CDR3 reads CASSSNRGHTEAFF. For the CDR3, the DNA is TGTGCCAGCAGCTCAAACAGGGGGCACACTGAAGCTTTCTTT.

The CDR3 loop is CASSLAVGTSGNTIYF. The CDR3 region has the DNA TGCGCCAGCAGCTTGGCCGTCGGAACCTCTGGAAACACCATATATTTT. This chain connects TRBV5-1 to TRBJ1-3; D gene ambiguous. The germline V gene has CDR1 SGHRS and CDR2 YFSETQ. V was clipped by 0 bases and J by 0 bases, with 10 bases between them. CDR3 length: 16 amino acids. The variable domain in full, with the rest retrieved from reference TRBV5-1 and TRBJ1-3, is KAGVTQTPRYLIKTRGQQVTLSCSPISGHRSVSWYQQTPGQGLQFLFEYFSETQRNKGNFPGRFSGRQFSNSRSEMNVSTLELGDSALYLCASSLAVGTSGNTIYFGEGSWLTVV.

The CDR3 sequence: CASGIYTEAFF. CDR3 nucleotides: TGTGCCAGCGGGATATACACTGAAGCTTTCTTT. The chain carries TRBV6-2 or TRBV6-3 and TRBJ1-1, with no clear D. There are 11 residues in the CDR3. Germline V gives CDR1 MNHEY, CDR2 SVGEGT. With 8 bases removed from V and 3 bases from J, the gap between germline ends came to 7 bases.

This clonotype showed up just a few times. The rearrangement joins TRBV7-9 to TRBJ2-5, with 11 bases identical to TRBD2. The V gene end was trimmed by 6 bases and the J gene end by 1 base; junction bases not matched to a gene: 4. The CDR3 is 15 amino acids. Per germline, CDR1 SEHNR and CDR2 FQNEAQ (reference sequence). The CDR3 nucleotides read TGTGCCAGCAGGCCGGGACTAGCGGTCCAAGAGACCCAGTACTTC. It yields the protein CASRPGLAVQETQYF.

The V call is TRBV5-4, the J call TRBJ2-3; D could derive from TRBD1 or TRBD2 (5 bases each). The CDR3 sequence is 16 residues long. CDR1 and CDR2 from the germline V gene are SGHNT and YYREEE (reference sequence). V lost 1 base and J lost 2, with 14 bases in between. In DNA form, the CDR3 reads TGTGCCAGCAGCTTGTGGGGAAGAGGGGCCACAGATACGCAGTATTTT. This encodes CASSLWGRGATDTQYF.

V and J are TRBV12-3 or TRBV12-4 and TRBJ1-1; D remains ambiguous. The CDR3 sequence is 15 residues long. V dropped 3 bases and J dropped 1 base, with 12 bases sitting between them. In DNA, the CDR3 is TGTGCCAGCAGTTTTTACCGGGCCTCGAACACTGAAGCTTTCTTT. Encoded protein: CASSFYRASNTEAFF.

The V gene is TRBV5-6, the J gene TRBJ2-5; D unresolved. The CDR3 is 14 amino acids. V lost 0 bases and J lost 5, with 11 bases in between. Germline loops: CDR1 SGHDT, CDR2 YYEEEE. The CDR3 reads CASSLALVSETQYF. Here the CDR3 DNA reads TGTGCCAGCAGCTTGGCCCTAGTTAGCGAGACCCAGTACTTC.

The V gene is TRBV7-6, the J gene TRBJ2-7; tentatively, D is TRBD1 (6 bases). V was trimmed by 5 bases and J by 1 base, leaving 18 bases between them. The germline V gene encodes CDR1 SGHVS and CDR2 FNYEAQ. The CDR3 covers 16 residues. CDR3 bases: TGTGCCAGCAGCCAACGGACAGCCGGAGGTTCCTACGAGCAGTACTTC. Encoded protein: CASSQRTAGGSYEQYF.

J is TRBJ2-2 and V is TRBV6-5; D might be TRBD1 (5 bases). Germline loops: CDR1 MNHEY, CDR2 SVGAGI. Trimming shortened V by 6 bases and J by 3 bases, and 17 bases separated the two germline ends. The CDR3 contains 16 residues. CDR3 coding DNA: TGTGCCAGCAGCCCCACAGGTCCGGTTGACACCGGGGAGCTGTTTTTT. It encodes CASSPTGPVDTGELFF.

In its sample, this clonotype was seen a few times. This chain joins TRBV7-8 and TRBJ2-1; D may be TRBD2 (5 bases). V was shortened by 5 bases and J by 2 bases, with 19 bases between the two germline ends. CDR3 length equals 17 residues. Per the germline V gene, CDR1 is SGHVS and CDR2 is FQNEAQ. The CDR3 DNA reads as TGTGCCAGCAGCCAAACCCCTAGCTACGGGCCCTACAATGAGCAGTTCTTC. Translation gives CASSQTPSYGPYNEQFF.

This clonotype has a handful of counts. V and J are TRBV6-2 or TRBV6-3 and TRBJ2-3, with D unresolved. V gave up 4 bases and J gave up 1 base, with 9 bases separating them. Germline lookup yields CDR1 MNHEY and CDR2 SVGEGT. CDR3 length equals 14 residues. CDR3 bases: TGTGCCAGCAGTTCTGACCCTGGCACAGATACGCAGTATTTT. Translated: CASSSDPGTDTQYF.

This sequence joins TRBV2 and TRBJ2-7; possibly TRBD1 for D (6 bases). This CDR3 is 13 amino acids long. In germline, CDR1 is SNHLY, CDR2 FYNNEI. Trimming stripped 6 bases from V and 3 bases from J, with 12 bases between. The CDR3, as DNA: TGTGCCAGCAGGATACAGGGTATCTACGAGCAGTACTTC. Its protein product is CASRIQGIYEQYF.

J is TRBJ2-1 and V is TRBV19, with D uncertain. Per germline, CDR1 LNHDA and CDR2 SQIVND (reference sequence). This CDR3 has 15 amino acids. V gave up 4 bases and J gave up 1 base, with 11 bases separating them. The CDR3: CASSTSSPSYNEQFF. CDR3 DNA sequence: TGTGCCAGTAGTACTTCGTCACCTTCCTACAATGAGCAGTTCTTC.

DNA for the CDR3: TGTGCCAGCAGCCCCCTGGGGGGGGGCACTGAAGCTTTCTTT. As protein: CASSPLGGGTEAFF. This chain uses TRBV7-3 with TRBJ1-1; D may be TRBD1 (5 bases). V gave up 5 bases and J gave up 4 bases, with 14 bases separating them. The CDR3 length is 14 residues. The V gene's germline CDR1 is SGHTA and CDR2 FQGTGA.

This clonotype was observed a handful of times. This chain uses TRBV7-9 with TRBJ2-2; D is undetermined. This CDR3 comprises 12 residues. The V end was cut by 5 bases, the J end by 6 bases, with 7 bases between. From germline, CDR1 is SEHNR and CDR2 FQNEAQ (reference sequence). CDR3 region: CASSGPPGELFF. CDR3 bases: TGTGCCAGCAGCGGGCCGCCCGGGGAGCTGTTTTTT.

The chain links TRBV7-8 to TRBJ2-2; 12 nucleotides agree with TRBD2. CDR3 length equals 16 residues. The germline V gene has CDR1 SGHVS and CDR2 FQNEAQ. With 5 bases clipped from V and 1 base from J, the junction kept 2 bases outside the gene matches. The CDR3 here is CASSGLAGMNTGELFF. The CDR3 bases are TGTGCCAGCAGCGGACTAGCGGGAATGAACACCGGGGAGCTGTTTTTT. The whole variable domain, remainder taken from reference TRBV7-8 and TRBJ2-2, is GAGVSQSPRYKVAKRGQDVALRCDPISGHVSLFWYQQALGQGPEFLTYFQNEAQLDKSGLPSDRFFAERPEGSVSTLKIQRTQQEDSAVYLCASSGLAGMNTGELFFGEGSRLTVL.

The chain couples TRBV7-2 to TRBJ1-1; TRBD1 matches 9 bases. CDR1 and CDR2 (germline): SGHTA, FQGNSA. The length of the CDR3 is 13 residues. V was clipped by 5 bases and J by 8 bases; unmatched bases: 6. CDR3 coding DNA: TGTGCCAGCAGCGTGGACAGGGGAGCCGAAGCTTTCTTT. This sequence encodes CASSVDRGAEAFF.

This clonotype appeared a few times. The rearrangement links TRBV6-5 to TRBJ2-2, with unresolved D. The germline V gene has CDR1 MNHEY and CDR2 SVGAGI. The V gene lost 9 bases and the J gene lost 5 bases, with 13 bases spanning the gap. The CDR3 length is 13 residues. The CDR3: CASQRSGTGELFF. The CDR3 nucleotides are TGTGCCAGTCAGAGGTCTGGGACCGGGGAGCTGTTTTTT.

V gene TRBV28 combines with J gene TRBJ2-1; D may be TRBD2 (5 bases). V lost 8 bases and J 1 base, leaving 12 bases between the germline ends. The CDR3 sequence is 14 residues long. CDR1 is MDHEN, CDR2 SYDVKM, per germline. The CDR3 DNA reads TGTGCCAGCTCCTGGAGCGGTTCCTACAATGAGCAGTTCTTC. This encodes CASSWSGSYNEQFF.